Below, 24 T cell receptor beta chains from the same sample are listed, as sequenced in a study of CD4+ T cells in melanoma. Repertoires were generated with immunoSEQ multiplex PCR, while TCRdb's copy carries only in-frame clones and drops some. The sample holds about 120,000 clones, roughly 90% seen once. The sequenced sample was peripheral blood. These receptors were collected from a human donor with melanoma.

This clone was recorded once. This chain connects TRBV6-5 to TRBJ2-1; 8 bases line up with TRBD1. The ends lost 2 bases at V and 8 bases at J; junction bases unmatched: 8. CDR3 length equals 15 residues. Germline CDR1 MNHEY, CDR2 SVGAGI. CDR3 in DNA: TGTGCCAGCAGTTACGACAGGGGTTATATCCATGAGCAGTTCTTC. Its protein is CASSYDRGYIHEQFF.

The chain combines TRBV13 with TRBJ2-5; possibly TRBD2 for D (5 bases). V was clipped by 5 bases and J by 2 bases, with 15 bases between them. The CDR3 has 15 amino acids. The germline V gene encodes CDR1 PRHDT and CDR2 FYEKMQ (reference sequence). CDR3 sequence reads: CASSQTGYSQETQYF. CDR3 bases: TGTGCCAGCAGCCAAACGGGGTACTCACAAGAGACCCAGTACTTC.

The chain employs TRBV5-5 and TRBJ1-3, with a weak D call TRBD1 (5 bases). V dropped 3 bases and J dropped 1 base, with 8 bases sitting between them. The germline gives CDR1 SGHKS, CDR2 YYEKEE (reference sequence). This CDR3 spans 14 amino acids. CDR3 loop: CASSSQGSGNTIYF. Written as DNA, the CDR3 is TGTGCCAGCAGCTCGCAGGGATCTGGAAACACCATATATTTT.

This chain uses TRBV15 with TRBJ2-1, with D possibly matching TRBD2 (6 bases). Germline assignment: CDR1 LNHNV and CDR2 YYDKDF (reference sequence). This CDR3 has 16 residues. V was pared by 0 bases and J by 2 bases, with 11 bases between. CDR3 DNA sequence: TGTGCCACCAGCAGAGAATCGACGGGAGCCTACAATGAGCAGTTCTTC. This translates into CATSRESTGAYNEQFF.

CDR3 DNA sequence: TGTGCCAGTAGTATAGGAACGGGTTTTCCCTCCTACGAGCAGTACTTC. Translated, it gives CASSIGTGFPSYEQYF. The chain has TRBV19 and TRBJ2-7; no definite D call. With 1 base removed from V and 0 bases from J, the gap between germline ends came to 13 bases. Germline values: CDR1 LNHDA, CDR2 SQIVND (reference sequence). This CDR3 spans 16 amino acids.

This chain uses TRBV5-4 with TRBJ2-5, with D unresolved. Trimming took 4 bases from V and 4 from J, leaving 14 bases between them. Germline lookup yields CDR1 SGHNT and CDR2 YYREEE (reference sequence). This CDR3 has 14 amino acids. The CDR3 DNA follows: TGTGCCAGCAGCCCCACCGGCGCGAGAGAGACCCAGTACTTC. It codes for CASSPTGARETQYF.

V and J are TRBV10-3 and TRBJ2-1, with TRBD2 as a possible D gene (6 bases). The germline V and J ends were trimmed by 3 bases and 6 bases, with 12 bases remaining between them. The CDR3 runs 14 residues. CDR1 is ENHRY and CDR2 is SYGVKD in the germline V gene. The CDR3 region is CAISDSWGVNEQFF. CDR3 in DNA: TGTGCCATCAGTGATTCGTGGGGGGTCAATGAGCAGTTCTTC.

The chain is built from TRBV5-4 and TRBJ2-5; a weak D match, TRBD1 (5 bases). V was clipped by 1 base and J by 5 bases, with 12 bases between them. Per germline, CDR1 SGHNT and CDR2 YYREEE (reference sequence). This CDR3 comprises 14 residues. The CDR3 nucleotides are TGTGCCAGCAGCTTGTACAGGAACGAGGAGACCCAGTACTTC. This encodes CASSLYRNEETQYF.

As regards this clone: At the DNA level, this CDR3 is encoded by other sequences in the same sample as well. The rearrangement links TRBV7-2 to TRBJ2-7; D call uncertain. The V and J ends lost 5 bases and 0 bases respectively, with 5 bases between them. This CDR3 comprises 12 residues. CDR1 and CDR2 from the germline V gene are SGHTA and FQGNSA. Written as DNA, the CDR3 is TGTGCCAGCAGCCTGGGCTCCTACGAGCAGTACTTC. Its translation is CASSLGSYEQYF.

This clone has only one observation. The chain links TRBV9 to TRBJ2-2; the D is unclear. The CDR3 has 16 residues. The V end lost 4 bases, the J end lost 0 bases, and 13 bases lay between the germline ends. Germline V CDR1 and CDR2: SGDLS, YYNGEE. The CDR3 DNA reads TGTGCCAGCAGCTCATCGACGGATGCGAACACCGGGGAGCTGTTTTTT. It specifies CASSSSTDANTGELFF.

V usage is TRBV7-9 and J usage is TRBJ1-5; TRBD1 is a possible D gene (6 bases). Per the germline V gene, CDR1 is SEHNR and CDR2 is FQNEAQ (reference sequence). This CDR3 region has 13 residues. The V and J ends lost 3 bases and 7 bases respectively, with 10 bases between them. The CDR3 sequence is CASSLAGAQPQHF. The CDR3 coding sequence is TGTGCCAGCAGCTTGGCAGGGGCACAGCCCCAGCATTTT.

The chain couples TRBV19 to TRBJ1-4; D is unresolved. The germline V and J ends were trimmed by 2 bases and 6 bases, with 10 bases remaining between them. The germline V gene encodes CDR1 LNHDA and CDR2 SQIVND (reference sequence). The CDR3 runs 14 residues. The CDR3 DNA reads TGTGCCAGTAGTATATATCCACTCTATGAAAAACTGTTTTTT. Its translation: CASSIYPLYEKLFF. Full variable domain (remainder filled in from reference TRBV19 and TRBJ1-4): DGGITQSPKYLFRKEGQNVTLSCEQNLNHDAMYWYRQDPGQGLRLIYYSQIVNDFQKGDIAEGYSVSREKKESFPLTVTSAQKNPTAFYLCASSIYPLYEKLFFGSGTQLSVL.

This clone was found once. The chain has TRBV11-2 and TRBJ1-3; D is uncertain. Trimming cost V 2 bases and J 4 bases, with 12 bases left between them. CDR3 size: 15 residues. Germline V gene lookup returns CDR1 SGHAT and CDR2 FQNNGV. The CDR3 DNA reads TGTGCCAGCAGCTTATTCCGGGTTCGCGGAAACACCATATATTTT. Residues: CASSLFRVRGNTIYF.

J is TRBJ2-6 and V is TRBV5-1, with D perhaps given as TRBD1 or TRBD2 (5 bases each). V lost 0 bases, J lost 0 bases, and 7 bases lay in between. The CDR3 spans 16 residues. Germline CDR1 and CDR2: SGHRS and YFSETQ. The CDR3 DNA reads TGCGCCAGCAGCTTGGCGGGGCGCTCTGGGGCCAACGTCCTGACTTTC. It yields the protein CASSLAGRSGANVLTF. The variable domain in full, completed from reference TRBV5-1 and TRBJ2-6, reads KAGVTQTPRYLIKTRGQQVTLSCSPISGHRSVSWYQQTPGQGLQFLFEYFSETQRNKGNFPGRFSGRQFSNSRSEMNVSTLELGDSALYLCASSLAGRSGANVLTFGAGSRLTVL.

In DNA form, the CDR3 reads TGTGCCATCACCCCGGGACGGGGATACAATGAGCAGTTCTTC. Translated: CAITPGRGYNEQFF. The V call is TRBV10-3, the J call TRBJ2-1; D assignment may be TRBD1 or TRBD2 (5 bases each). This CDR3 is 14 amino acids long. The V end was cut by 7 bases, the J end by 4 bases, with 14 bases between. Germline-derived CDR1 and CDR2 are ENHRY and SYGVKD.

The chain carries TRBV5-6 and TRBJ2-3, with 9 bases that match TRBD1. This CDR3 has 17 residues. CDR1 is SGHDT and CDR2 is YYEEEE in the germline V gene. V dropped 2 bases and J dropped 2; count of bases not matched to a gene: 9. CDR3: CASSFRRGTGITDTQYF. In DNA, the CDR3 is TGTGCCAGCAGCTTCAGAAGAGGGACAGGGATCACAGATACGCAGTATTTT.

The gene calls are TRBV6-1 and TRBJ2-3; D not certain. This CDR3 spans 15 amino acids. From germline, CDR1 is MNHNS and CDR2 SASEGT. V was trimmed by 0 bases and J by 1 base, leaving 8 bases between them. CDR3 amino acids: CASSEAGYGTDTQYF. In nucleotides, the CDR3 is TGTGCCAGCAGTGAAGCCGGGTATGGCACAGATACGCAGTATTTT.

The chain is built from TRBV14 and TRBJ2-1, with TRBD2 matching 12 bases. The CDR3 spans 18 residues. The V gene end was trimmed by 3 bases and the J gene end by 6 bases; junction bases not matched to a gene: 12. Germline V gives CDR1 SGHDN, CDR2 FVKESK. The DNA for the CDR3 is TGTGCCAGCAGCCACCTGACTAGCGGGAGTTTTCGTAGCAATGAGCAGTTCTTC. It translates to CASSHLTSGSFRSNEQFF.

The chain is built from TRBV18 and TRBJ2-7, with TRBD1 identical over 10 bases. This CDR3 has 15 residues. Losses at the gene ends were 1 base for V and 3 bases for J; bases not matched to a gene: 3. Germline CDR1 is KGHSH and CDR2 is LQKENI. The CDR3 sequence: CASSPLTGGLYEQYF. The CDR3 DNA reads as TGTGCCAGCTCACCACTGACAGGGGGCCTCTACGAGCAGTACTTC.

The chain combines TRBV2 with TRBJ2-5; D perhaps matches TRBD1 (5 bases). The CDR3 extends over 14 amino acids. Trimming cost V 7 bases and J 2 bases, with 14 bases left between them. Germline loops: CDR1 SNHLY, CDR2 FYNNEI. In DNA form, the CDR3 reads TGTGCCAGCAACAAGGACCAGGGTCAAGAGACCCAGTACTTC. It translates to CASNKDQGQETQYF.

The chain recombines TRBV7-9 with TRBJ2-6, with D possibly matching TRBD1 (6 bases). This CDR3 contains 17 residues. Trimming stripped 1 base from V and 0 bases from J, with 10 bases between. The V gene's germline CDR1 is SEHNR and CDR2 FQNEAQ (reference sequence). DNA for the CDR3: TGTGCCAGCAGCTTAGAACAGGGACCCTCTGGGGCCAACGTCCTGACTTTC. The encoded protein is CASSLEQGPSGANVLTF.

This chain joins TRBV7-9 and TRBJ2-3; D perhaps matches TRBD2 (6 bases). Germline CDR1 is SEHNR and CDR2 is FQNEAQ (reference sequence). The CDR3 is made up of 17 amino acids. V lost 0 bases, J lost 2 bases, and 15 bases lay in between. The CDR3 reads CASSLASEGGFTDTQYF. The CDR3 DNA follows: TGTGCCAGCAGCTTAGCGTCAGAGGGAGGCTTCACAGATACGCAGTATTTT.

The chain has TRBV5-5 and TRBJ2-3; the D gene could be TRBD1 or TRBD2 (6 bases each). Trimming stripped 4 bases from V and 1 base from J, with 13 bases between. Germline CDR1 and CDR2: SGHKS and YYEKEE (reference sequence). The CDR3 runs to 15 residues. CDR3 nucleotide sequence: TGTGCCAGCAGCCCCCGGGGGCCTGGCACAGATACGCAGTATTTT. This sequence encodes CASSPRGPGTDTQYF.

The CDR3 DNA sequence: TGTGCCAGCAGTGCATCGGGGATTTCTACCTATGGCTACACCTTC. The encoded protein is CASSASGISTYGYTF. The V call is TRBV6-1, the J call TRBJ1-2; D unclear. CDR1 and CDR2 (germline): MNHNS, SASEGT. This CDR3 contains 15 residues. V lost 4 bases to trimming and J lost 4 bases, with 16 bases between them.